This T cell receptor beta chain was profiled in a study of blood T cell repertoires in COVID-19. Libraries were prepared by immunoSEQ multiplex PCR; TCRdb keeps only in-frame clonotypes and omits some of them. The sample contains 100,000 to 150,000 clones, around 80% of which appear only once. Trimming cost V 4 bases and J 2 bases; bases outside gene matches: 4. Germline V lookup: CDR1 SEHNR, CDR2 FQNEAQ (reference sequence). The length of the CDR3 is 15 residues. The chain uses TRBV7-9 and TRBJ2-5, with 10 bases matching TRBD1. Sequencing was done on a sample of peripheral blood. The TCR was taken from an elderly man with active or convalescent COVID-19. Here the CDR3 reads CASSSLDRGQETQYF. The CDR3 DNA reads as TGTGCCAGCAGCTCCTTGGACAGGGGGCAAGAGACCCAGTACTTC.